The T cell receptor (beta chain) described here comes from a study of blood T cell repertoires in COVID-19. CDR3 length: 14 residues. The V gene's germline CDR1 is SGHNT and CDR2 YYREEE (reference sequence). The V gene end was trimmed by 1 base and the J gene end by 2 bases; junction bases not matched to a gene: 3. The assay was immunoSEQ multiplex PCR, and TCRdb's table has in-frame clones only and misses some. The sample shows 20,000 or so clones, roughly 83% of them seen only once. This receptor was obtained from a man between 40 and 49 years old with acute or convalescent COVID-19. The chain employs TRBV5-4 and TRBJ2-7, with 7 nucleotides matching TRBD2. Sequenced sample: peripheral blood. CDR3 nucleotide sequence: TGTGCCAGCAGCTTGTGGGGGGGGGCCTACGAGCAGTACTTC. Translating gives CASSLWGGAYEQYF.